This T cell receptor (beta chain) was retrieved from a study of blood T cell repertoires in COVID-19. Study-level background: Specimens from acute and convalescent COVID-19 originated in the United States, Italy and Spain. Sample material is recorded as cDNA or gDNA derived from T cells, B-cell-depleted T cells, or PBMCs.

Authors' processing steps: The authors estimated nucleated cell counts from reference gene primer amplification. The repertoire was sequenced with immunoSEQ multiplex PCR; TCRdb's copy has only in-frame clones and lacks some. V and J calls and clone size follow that table, whereas D and trimming were derived from the DNA. This table holds a few hundred thousand clones, roughly 85% found once. J gave up 3 bases and V 4 bases, and 7 bases lay outside the gene matches. This CDR3 region has 16 residues. Germline V gene data show CDR1 as PRHDT and CDR2 as FYEKMQ (reference sequence). This receptor was obtained from a woman aged 18 to 35 with acute or convalescent COVID-19. Material for sequencing was peripheral blood. The chain joins TRBV13 to TRBJ2-1; 9 nucleotides agree with TRBD2. The CDR3: CASSWGLAELYNEQFF. CDR3 sequence (DNA): TGTGCCAGCAGCTGGGGACTAGCCGAACTCTACAATGAGCAGTTCTTC.